These T cell receptor beta chains were read from a single sample in a study of blood T cells in healthy people across ages. Each CDR3 protein gets one entry after TCRdb re-called the 5' RACE reads with MiXCR. Of more than 500,000 distinct CDR3 sequences in the sample, 27% were seen once. The sequencing input was blood. These receptors all come from a woman in her seventies in good health. The CDR3 runs from the conserved cysteine through the conserved F or W. D genes are given only for firm matches. The size of a clone is reported for some rows only, either as once, few or many, or as a class for expanded clones.

abundance | d_gene | j_gene | v_gene | CDR3nt | CDR3aa
few | NA | TRBJ1-6 | TRBV6-5 | TGTGCCAGCAGTTACTTGGGGGGGGCTGGATCACCCCTCCACTTT | CASSYLGGAGSPLHF
few | TRBD1 | TRBJ2-7 | TRBV5-1 | TGCGCCAGCAGTTACGGACAGGGGGTTAACGAGCAGTACTTC | CASSYGQGVNEQYF
NA | NA | TRBJ1-5 | TRBV24-1 | TGTGCCACCAGTGATTTGAATCAGCCCCAGCATTTT | CATSDLNQPQHF
many | NA | TRBJ2-5 | TRBV12-3/TRBV12-4 | TGTGCCAGCAGTTTAGGAGGACTTAAAGTGACCCAGTACTTC | CASSLGGLKVTQYF
NA | NA | TRBJ2-1 | TRBV24-1 | TGTGCCACCAGTGACACCAATGAGCAGTTCTTC | CATSDTNEQFF
once | NA | TRBJ2-7 | TRBV18 | TGTGCCAGCTCACGCGGGCAGGGGCCTCACTACGAGCAGTACTTC | CASSRGQGPHYEQYF
NA | NA | TRBJ2-4 | TRBV11-3 | TGTGCCAGCAGCCCCGCGGCGCTTCCGGCCAAAAACATTCAGTACTTC | CASSPAALPAKNIQYF
NA | NA | TRBJ1-2 | TRBV7-9 | TGTGCCAGCAGCCCACTCATGGGGGGCTACACCTTC | CASSPLMGGYTF
NA | TRBD1 | TRBJ2-6 | TRBV15 | TGTGCCACTTCGCCGGGACAGGGGTCTGGGGCCAACGTCCTGACTTTC | CATSPGQGSGANVLTF
few | NA | TRBJ2-3 | TRBV2 | TGTGCCAGCAGGAACAGTGTCCACTTAGATACGCAGTATTTT | CASRNSVHLDTQYF
NA | NA | TRBJ2-2 | TRBV5-5 | TGTGCCAGCAGCTTGTCTGGACTCACCGGGGAGCTGTTTTTT | CASSLSGLTGELFF
NA | TRBD1 | TRBJ2-1 | TRBV18 | TGTGCCAGCTCACCAAATTTGCAGGGGGCATCCTACAATGAGCAGTTCTTC | CASSPNLQGASYNEQFF
once | TRBD1 | TRBJ1-5 | TRBV20-1 | TGCAGTGCTAGAGGACAGGGAAGGCAGCCCCAGCATTTT | CSARGQGRQPQHF
few | TRBD1 | TRBJ1-4 | TRBV12-3/TRBV12-4 | TGTGCCAGCAGTGCCGGGACAGCGAGAAAACTGTTTTTT | CASSAGTARKLFF